This T cell receptor (beta chain) was captured in a study of CD8+CD57+ T cells in acquired aplastic anemia. Background on the study: The study obtained an average of 3.2 ug of DNA from sorted CD4+ and CD8+ cells.

Germline V gives CDR1 SQVTM, CDR2 ANQGSEA. There are 13 residues in the CDR3. Unmatched junction bases numbered 6, after V lost 7 bases and J lost 4 bases. This clonotype was recorded at least ten times. What it binds is not known. CDR3 and TCR beta VDJ profiling relied on genomic DNA as the template. Each CDR3 protein gets one entry after TCRdb re-called the reads with MiXCR. The table records around 170,000 distinct CDR3 sequences, approximately 48% of them present only once. Points from the study as a whole: Comparison of patients with controls identified about 27 shared CD8+ CDR3 sequences.

An expansion of CD8+CD57+ cells by flow cytometry had been shown in patients chosen for sequencing. Input material: sorted CD4+, CD8+, or CD8+CD57+ T cells (not recorded which) from PBMCs. The source of this sequence is a human donor with aplastic anemia. This chain connects TRBV29-1 to TRBJ2-2; 7 nucleotides match TRBD2. CDR3 residues: CSALGGSTGELFF. CDR3 DNA: TGCAGCGCCCTGGGGGGGTCCACCGGGGAGCTGTTTTTT.